This entry concerns a single TCR beta chain. The antigen remains undetermined. The same CDR3 is also encoded by other DNA sequences in this sample. The method was immunoSEQ multiplex PCR; TCRdb's version includes in-frame clones alone and lacks a portion of them. The sample comprises more than 550,000 clones, roughly two thirds of which are singletons, and around 1.7% rests with the top ten. The record originates from a study of shared clonotypes between healthy human individuals. Study observations and caveats: How much donors shared clonotypes was expected to be affected by sequencing depth.

Trimming removed 2 bases from V and 3 bases from J, with 9 bases in between. This CDR3 has 14 amino acids. Germline V CDR1 and CDR2: SGHRS, YFSETQ. The V gene is TRBV5-1, the J gene TRBJ2-1, with D perhaps TRBD2 (5 bases). The sequence was collected from a woman aged 25 to 39 in good health. Sequenced: memory CD4+ T cells sorted from blood. Subset given: CD45RA-negative fraction. CDR3 loop: CASSFGNSYNEQFF. The CDR3 bases are TGCGCCAGCAGCTTCGGGAATAGCTACAATGAGCAGTTCTTC.